A selection of T cell receptor beta chains follows, all from one sample in a study of control samples from healthy donors and cancer patients. The table came from immunoSEQ multiplex PCR; TCRdb's copy has only in-frame clones and leaves some out. Of 50,000 to 65,000 clones listed, under 95% are singletons. Sequenced: PBMCs. All receptors come from a man aged 30-40 years with colorectal cancer. CDR3s include the opening cysteine and the closing phenylalanine or tryptophan. A D gene is named only where the DNA matches it firmly. A row's size may be missing; if present it is once, few, many or a size class.

CDR3 DNA: TGTGCCAGCAGCATTAACACTGAAGCTTTCTTT
CDR3 protein: CASSINTEAFF
clone size: NA
V gene: TRBV6-1
J gene: TRBJ1-1
D gene: NA
CDR3 length: 11

CDR3 DNA: TGTGCCAGCAGCTCCCTTACAGGTTGGAACGAGCAGTACTTC
CDR3 protein: CASSSLTGWNEQYF
clone size: NA
V gene: TRBV5-6
J gene: TRBJ2-7
D gene: NA
CDR3 length: 14

CDR3 DNA: TGTGCCAGCAGCCAAGATCCTAGCGGCACAGATACGCAGTATTTT
CDR3 protein: CASSQDPSGTDTQYF
clone size: NA
V gene: TRBV4-2
J gene: TRBJ2-3
D gene: NA
CDR3 length: 15

CDR3 DNA: TGCGCCAGCAGCCAAGATTTCGGGCAGCAGCCCCAGCATTTT
CDR3 protein: CASSQDFGQQPQHF
clone size: NA
V gene: TRBV4-3
J gene: TRBJ1-5
D gene: NA
CDR3 length: 14

CDR3 DNA: TGTGCTAGTGGTTTGGCGACTAGCGGGACCCCAGATACGCAGTATTTT
CDR3 protein: CASGLATSGTPDTQYF
clone size: NA
V gene: TRBV12-5
J gene: TRBJ2-3
D gene: TRBD2
CDR3 length: 16

CDR3 DNA: TGCGCCAGCAGCCCGGGACAGCGGACCGGCTATGGCTACACCTTC
CDR3 protein: CASSPGQRTGYGYTF
clone size: NA
V gene: TRBV5-1
J gene: TRBJ1-2
D gene: TRBD1
CDR3 length: 15

CDR3 DNA: TGTGCCAGCAGCCCGAAAGACGGGCCACCTCTTTCCTACAATGAGCAGTTCTTC
CDR3 protein: CASSPKDGPPLSYNEQFF
clone size: NA
V gene: TRBV11-2
J gene: TRBJ2-1
D gene: NA
CDR3 length: 18

CDR3 DNA: TGTGCCACCGAGCCAGTAGGGGGCAACTATGGCTACACCTTC
CDR3 protein: CATEPVGGNYGYTF
clone size: once
V gene: TRBV10-3
J gene: TRBJ1-2
D gene: TRBD1
CDR3 length: 14

CDR3 DNA: TGCAGTGCTAGTAGGGGTAGCAATCAGCCCCAGCATTTT
CDR3 protein: CSASRGSNQPQHF
clone size: NA
V gene: TRBV20-1
J gene: TRBJ1-5
D gene: NA
CDR3 length: 13

CDR3 DNA: TGTGCCAGCAGCCTCCCAGGACAGGGTATCTACAATGAGCAGTTCTTC
CDR3 protein: CASSLPGQGIYNEQFF
clone size: NA
V gene: TRBV4-2
J gene: TRBJ2-1
D gene: TRBD1
CDR3 length: 16

CDR3 DNA: TGTGCCAGCCAGACCGGGACTAGCAGTTACAATGAGCAGTTCTTC
CDR3 protein: CASQTGTSSYNEQFF
clone size: once
V gene: TRBV2
J gene: TRBJ2-1
D gene: TRBD2
CDR3 length: 15

CDR3 DNA: TGCAGCGTTACCGAGAACTATGGCTACACCTTC
CDR3 protein: CSVTENYGYTF
clone size: NA
V gene: TRBV29-1
J gene: TRBJ1-2
D gene: NA
CDR3 length: 11

CDR3 DNA: TGTGCCAGCAGCCAAGAGGTGCAGGGTAGCAATCAGCCCCAGCATTTT
CDR3 protein: CASSQEVQGSNQPQHF
clone size: NA
V gene: TRBV14
J gene: TRBJ1-5
D gene: NA
CDR3 length: 16

CDR3 DNA: TGTGCCAGCAGCTGGACGAAAACCCTGACAGGGTACTTCTACAATGAGCAGTTCTTC
CDR3 protein: CASSWTKTLTGYFYNEQFF
clone size: NA
V gene: TRBV6-2/TRBV6-3
J gene: TRBJ2-1
D gene: TRBD1
CDR3 length: 19

CDR3 DNA: TGTGCCAGCAGTTGGTCAGGGGGATTTGAAGCTTTCTTT
CDR3 protein: CASSWSGGFEAFF
clone size: few
V gene: TRBV27
J gene: TRBJ1-1
D gene: TRBD1
CDR3 length: 13

CDR3 DNA: TGTGCCAGCAGCCAAGAAGAGACAGGGATGTATGGCTACACCTTC
CDR3 protein: CASSQEETGMYGYTF
clone size: NA
V gene: TRBV4-2
J gene: TRBJ1-2
D gene: TRBD1
CDR3 length: 15

CDR3 DNA: TGCGCCAGCAGTGGAAGGGGACAGGGGATCTACGAGCAGTACTTC
CDR3 protein: CASSGRGQGIYEQYF
clone size: few
V gene: TRBV10-2
J gene: TRBJ2-7
D gene: TRBD1
CDR3 length: 15

CDR3 DNA: TGTGCCAGCAGCCAGGGGGCCTATAGCAATCAGCCCCAGCATTTT
CDR3 protein: CASSQGAYSNQPQHF
clone size: NA
V gene: TRBV3-1/TRBV3-2
J gene: TRBJ1-5
D gene: NA
CDR3 length: 15

CDR3 DNA: TGCGCCAGCAGCCAAGGAGGCCCGGGGCAGGTGGGCGCGAACACTGAAGCTTTCTTT
CDR3 protein: CASSQGGPGQVGANTEAFF
clone size: NA
V gene: TRBV4-1
J gene: TRBJ1-1
D gene: NA
CDR3 length: 19

CDR3 DNA: TGTGCCAGCCGGGGGAGGGGGAACACTGAAGCTTTCTTT
CDR3 protein: CASRGRGNTEAFF
clone size: NA
V gene: TRBV6-5
J gene: TRBJ1-1
D gene: NA
CDR3 length: 13

CDR3 DNA: TGTGCCAGCAGTTACACCGCAGGAAACTATGGCTACACCTTC
CDR3 protein: CASSYTAGNYGYTF
clone size: once
V gene: TRBV6-6
J gene: TRBJ1-2
D gene: NA
CDR3 length: 14

CDR3 DNA: TGCGCCAGCACCGACAGGGGGGGTACCGGGGAGCTGTTTTTT
CDR3 protein: CASTDRGGTGELFF
clone size: NA
V gene: TRBV5-1
J gene: TRBJ2-2
D gene: TRBD1
CDR3 length: 14

CDR3 DNA: TGTGCCAGCAGCGGGCGGGACAGGATTCTCTCTGGAAACACCATATATTTT
CDR3 protein: CASSGRDRILSGNTIYF
clone size: NA
V gene: TRBV5-5
J gene: TRBJ1-3
D gene: TRBD1
CDR3 length: 17

CDR3 DNA: TGTGCCAGCAGCATTTTCAGGACTAGCGGGAATGCAAGAACCGGGGAGCTGTTTTTT
CDR3 protein: CASSIFRTSGNARTGELFF
clone size: NA
V gene: TRBV7-9
J gene: TRBJ2-2
D gene: TRBD2
CDR3 length: 19